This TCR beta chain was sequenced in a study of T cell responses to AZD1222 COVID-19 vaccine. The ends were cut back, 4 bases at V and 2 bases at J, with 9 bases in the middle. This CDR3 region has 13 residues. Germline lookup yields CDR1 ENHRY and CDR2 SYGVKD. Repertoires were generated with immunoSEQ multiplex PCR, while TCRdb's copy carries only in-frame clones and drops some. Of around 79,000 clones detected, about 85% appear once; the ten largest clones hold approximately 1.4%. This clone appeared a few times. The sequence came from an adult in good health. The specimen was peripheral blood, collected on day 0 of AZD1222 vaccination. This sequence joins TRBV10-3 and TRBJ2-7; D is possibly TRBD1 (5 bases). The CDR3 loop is CAISGTPTYEQYF. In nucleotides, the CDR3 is TGTGCCATCAGTGGGACACCGACCTACGAGCAGTACTTC.